This T cell receptor (beta chain) was retrieved from a study of T cell changes during pregnancy in multiple sclerosis (dated by TCRdb to about 2019). With regard to the full study: In women with multiple sclerosis, the researchers looked at how the T cell repertoire shifted as pregnancy progressed.

On this clone: Its antigen is unknown. Per-nucleotide qualities are absent, and no much larger clonotype sits a single base away.

Library preparation used the immunoSEQ multiplex PCR assay. TCRdb mirrors the immuneACCESS table, restricted to in-frame sequences. Some clones are absent from its copies; in checked studies, under half trace to an unresolved V gene, and the reason for the others is unknown. The sample table holds about 59,000 clones, of which about 94% were seen once. The top ten hold about 2.6% of the sample. From a lookup of the germline V gene, CDR1 and CDR2 are MGHRA and YSYEKL. The CDR3 starts with the cysteine, ends with the phenylalanine, and has 18 residues. Here the CDR3 DNA is all that survives: 54 bases in frame from base 1. V lost 1 base and J lost 3 bases; the stretch between them is 18 bases long.

The material sequenced was CD8+ T cells from peripheral blood mononuclear cells, taken after pregnancy. The receptor's source is a female donor with multiple sclerosis, enrolled in a pregnancy study. Recombination connected TRBV4-1 to TRBJ2-2; tentative D gene TRBD2, with 6 bases matching. The DNA reads as follows: TGCGCCAGCAGCCAAGCCCCGGGGCGGGACTTAGACACCGGGGAGCTGTTTTTT. Translated, it reads CASSQAPGRDLDTGELFF.